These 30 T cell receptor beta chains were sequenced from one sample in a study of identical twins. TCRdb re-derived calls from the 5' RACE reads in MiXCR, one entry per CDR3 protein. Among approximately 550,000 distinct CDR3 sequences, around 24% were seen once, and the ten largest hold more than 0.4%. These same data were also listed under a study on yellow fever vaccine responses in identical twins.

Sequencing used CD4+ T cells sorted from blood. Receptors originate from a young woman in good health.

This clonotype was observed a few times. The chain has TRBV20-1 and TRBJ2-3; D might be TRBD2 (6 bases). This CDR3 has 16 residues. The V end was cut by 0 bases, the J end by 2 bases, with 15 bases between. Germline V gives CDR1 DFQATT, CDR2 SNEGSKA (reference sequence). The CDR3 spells CSARDLLAGSTDTQYF. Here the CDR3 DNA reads TGCAGTGCTAGAGATCTCTTGGCGGGATCCACAGATACGCAGTATTTT.

The CDR3 region is CASSLMLGDEKLFF. CDR3 sequence (DNA): TGTGCCAGCAGCTTAATGCTGGGTGATGAAAAACTGTTTTTT. V is TRBV7-9 and J is TRBJ1-4, with D unclear. V dropped 2 bases and J dropped 6 bases, with 10 bases sitting between them. The CDR3 extends over 14 amino acids. Germline CDR1 and CDR2: SEHNR and FQNEAQ (reference sequence).

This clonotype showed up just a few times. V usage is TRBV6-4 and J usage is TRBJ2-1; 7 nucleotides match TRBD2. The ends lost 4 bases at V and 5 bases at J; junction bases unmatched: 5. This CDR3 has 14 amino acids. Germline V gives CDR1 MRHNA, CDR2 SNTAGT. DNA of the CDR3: TGTGCCAGCAGTGTGGGACTAAAGAACAATGAGCAGTTCTTC. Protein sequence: CASSVGLKNNEQFF.

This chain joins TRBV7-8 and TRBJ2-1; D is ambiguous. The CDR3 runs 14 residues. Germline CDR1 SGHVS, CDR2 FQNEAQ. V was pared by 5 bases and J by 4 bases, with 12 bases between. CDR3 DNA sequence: TGTGCCAGCAGCCTAGTTGGAATGTACAATGAGCAGTTCTTC. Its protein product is CASSLVGMYNEQFF.

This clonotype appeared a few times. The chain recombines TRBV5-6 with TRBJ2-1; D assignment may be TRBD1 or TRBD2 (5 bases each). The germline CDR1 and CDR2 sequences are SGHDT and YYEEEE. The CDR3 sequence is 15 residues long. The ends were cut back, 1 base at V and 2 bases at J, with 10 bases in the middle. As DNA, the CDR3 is TGTGCCAGCAGCTTGTGGGGGAGAGCCTACAATGAGCAGTTCTTC. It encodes CASSLWGRAYNEQFF. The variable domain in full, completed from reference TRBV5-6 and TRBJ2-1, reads DAGVTQSPTHLIKTRGQQVTLRCSPKSGHDTVSWYQQALGQGPQFIFQYYEEEERQRGNFPDRFSGHQFPNYSSELNVNALLLGDSALYLCASSLWGRAYNEQFFGPGTRLTVL.

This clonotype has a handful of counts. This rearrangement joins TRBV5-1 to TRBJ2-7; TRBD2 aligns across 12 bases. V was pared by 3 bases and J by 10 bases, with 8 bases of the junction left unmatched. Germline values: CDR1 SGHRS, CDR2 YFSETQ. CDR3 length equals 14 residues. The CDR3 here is CASSSETSGSEQYF. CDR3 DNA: TGCGCCAGCAGCTCCGAGACTAGCGGGAGTGAACAGTACTTC.

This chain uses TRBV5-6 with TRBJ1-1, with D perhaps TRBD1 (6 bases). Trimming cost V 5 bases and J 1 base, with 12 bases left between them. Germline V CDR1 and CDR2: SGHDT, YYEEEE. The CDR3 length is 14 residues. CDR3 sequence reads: CASRHRAGNTEAFF. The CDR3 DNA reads TGTGCCAGCAGGCACAGGGCTGGGAACACTGAAGCTTTCTTT.

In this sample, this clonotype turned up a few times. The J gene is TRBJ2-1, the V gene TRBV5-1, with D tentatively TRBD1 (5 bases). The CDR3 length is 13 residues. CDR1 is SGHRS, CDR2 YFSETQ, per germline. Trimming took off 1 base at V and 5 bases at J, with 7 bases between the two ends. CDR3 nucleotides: TGCGCCAGCAGCTTGCAAGGGGACAATGAGCAGTTCTTC. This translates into CASSLQGDNEQFF.

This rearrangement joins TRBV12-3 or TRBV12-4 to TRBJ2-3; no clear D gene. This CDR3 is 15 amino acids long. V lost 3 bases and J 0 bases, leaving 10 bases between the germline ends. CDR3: CASSFDFASTDTQYF. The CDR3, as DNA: TGTGCCAGCAGTTTTGACTTTGCTAGCACAGATACGCAGTATTTT.

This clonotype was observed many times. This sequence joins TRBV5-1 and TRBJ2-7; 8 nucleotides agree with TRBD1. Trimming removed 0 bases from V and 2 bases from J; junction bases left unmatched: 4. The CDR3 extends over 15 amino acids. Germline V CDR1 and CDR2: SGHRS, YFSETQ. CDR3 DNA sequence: TGCGCCAGCAGCTTGGGCGGACAGGGCGCCTACGAGCAGTACTTC. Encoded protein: CASSLGGQGAYEQYF.

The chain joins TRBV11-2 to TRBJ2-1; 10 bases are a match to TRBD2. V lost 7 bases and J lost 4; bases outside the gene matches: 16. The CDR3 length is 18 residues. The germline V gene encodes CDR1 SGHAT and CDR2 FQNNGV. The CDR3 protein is CASTPFSGGALGYNEQFF. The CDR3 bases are TGTGCCAGCACCCCGTTCAGCGGGGGGGCCTTAGGGTACAATGAGCAGTTCTTC.

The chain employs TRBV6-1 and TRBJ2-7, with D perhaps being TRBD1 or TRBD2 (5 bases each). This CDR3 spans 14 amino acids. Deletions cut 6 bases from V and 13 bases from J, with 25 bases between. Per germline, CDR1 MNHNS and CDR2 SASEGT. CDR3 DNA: TGTGCCAGCAGCCAATGGGGGTCAGTGTTCCCCCAATACGTC. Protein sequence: CASSQWGSVFPQYV.

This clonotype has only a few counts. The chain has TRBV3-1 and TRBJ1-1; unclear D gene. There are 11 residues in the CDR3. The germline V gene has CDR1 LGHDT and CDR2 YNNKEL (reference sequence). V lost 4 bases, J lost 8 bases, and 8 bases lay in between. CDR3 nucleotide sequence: TGTGCCAGCAGCCGTGGACGAGAAGCTTTCTTT. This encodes CASSRGREAFF.

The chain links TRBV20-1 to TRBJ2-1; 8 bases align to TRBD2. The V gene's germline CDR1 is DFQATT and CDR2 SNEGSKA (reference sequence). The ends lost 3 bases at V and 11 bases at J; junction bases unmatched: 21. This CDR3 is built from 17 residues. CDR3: CSASRVSREGNTMQQFF. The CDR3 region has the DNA TGCAGTGCTAGCCGCGTTTCTCGGGAGGGAAACACAATGCAGCAGTTCTTC.

The CDR3: CASMFYNEQFF. CDR3 in DNA: TGTGCCAGCATGTTCTACAATGAGCAGTTCTTC. This chain joins TRBV25-1 and TRBJ2-1; no firm D call. Germline loops: CDR1 MGHDK, CDR2 SYGVNS. The CDR3 extends over 11 amino acids. The V end was cut by 7 bases, the J end by 3 bases, with 4 bases between.

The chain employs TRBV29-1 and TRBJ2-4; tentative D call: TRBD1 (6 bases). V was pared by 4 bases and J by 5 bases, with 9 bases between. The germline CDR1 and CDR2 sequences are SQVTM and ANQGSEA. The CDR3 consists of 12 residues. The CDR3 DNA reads TGCAGCGTTGCAGGGGATGAAAACATTCAGTACTTC. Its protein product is CSVAGDENIQYF.

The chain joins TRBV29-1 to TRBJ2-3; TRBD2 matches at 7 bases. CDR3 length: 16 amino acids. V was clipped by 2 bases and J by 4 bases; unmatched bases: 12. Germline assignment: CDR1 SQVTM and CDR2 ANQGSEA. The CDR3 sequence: CSVEPHWAGVSDTQYF. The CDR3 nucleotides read TGCAGCGTTGAACCCCATTGGGCGGGAGTTTCAGATACGCAGTATTTT.

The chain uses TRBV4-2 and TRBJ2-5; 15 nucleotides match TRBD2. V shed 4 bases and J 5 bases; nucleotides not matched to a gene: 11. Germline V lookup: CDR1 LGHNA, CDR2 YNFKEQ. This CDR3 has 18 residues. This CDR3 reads CASSPRTSGRVIGETQYF. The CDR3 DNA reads TGTGCCAGCAGCCCGCGGACTAGCGGGAGGGTTATCGGGGAGACCCAGTACTTC.

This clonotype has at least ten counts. CDR3 loop: CASSLARVENEKLFF. In DNA, the CDR3 is TGTGCCAGCAGCTTAGCTCGGGTCGAGAATGAAAAACTGTTTTTT. The chain couples TRBV7-8 to TRBJ1-4; no clear D gene. Germline loops: CDR1 SGHVS, CDR2 FQNEAQ. CDR3 length: 15 amino acids. V lost 0 bases to trimming and J lost 5 bases, with 10 bases between them.

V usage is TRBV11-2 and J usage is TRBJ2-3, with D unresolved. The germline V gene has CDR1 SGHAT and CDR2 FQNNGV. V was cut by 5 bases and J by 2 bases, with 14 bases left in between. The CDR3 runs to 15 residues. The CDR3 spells CASSLLARFTDTQYF. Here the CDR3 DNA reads TGTGCCAGCAGCCTCCTGGCAAGGTTCACAGATACGCAGTATTTT.

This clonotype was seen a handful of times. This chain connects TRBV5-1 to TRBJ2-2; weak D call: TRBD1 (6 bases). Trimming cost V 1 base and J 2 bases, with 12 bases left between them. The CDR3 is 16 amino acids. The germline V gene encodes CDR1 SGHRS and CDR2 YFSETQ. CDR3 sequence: CASSLLGARNTGELFF. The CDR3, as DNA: TGCGCCAGCAGCTTGTTGGGGGCGCGAAACACCGGGGAGCTGTTTTTT.

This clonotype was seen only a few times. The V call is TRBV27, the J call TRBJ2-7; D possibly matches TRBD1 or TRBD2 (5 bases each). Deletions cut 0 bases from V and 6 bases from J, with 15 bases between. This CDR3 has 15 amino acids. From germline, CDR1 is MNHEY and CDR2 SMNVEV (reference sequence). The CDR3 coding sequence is TGTGCCAGCAGTTTATCAAGGCAGGGTGGGGGCGAGCAGTACTTC. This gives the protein CASSLSRQGGGEQYF.

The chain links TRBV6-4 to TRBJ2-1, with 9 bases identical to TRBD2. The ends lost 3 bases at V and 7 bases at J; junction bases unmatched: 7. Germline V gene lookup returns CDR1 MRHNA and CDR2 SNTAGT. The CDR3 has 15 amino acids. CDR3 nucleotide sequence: TGTGCCAGCAGTGATGAGGCGGGAGGGCTGAATGAGCAGTTCTTC. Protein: CASSDEAGGLNEQFF.

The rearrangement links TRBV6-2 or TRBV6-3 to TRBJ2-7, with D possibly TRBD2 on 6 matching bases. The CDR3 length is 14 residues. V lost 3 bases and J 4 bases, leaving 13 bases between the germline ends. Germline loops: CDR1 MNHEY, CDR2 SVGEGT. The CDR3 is CASSYDGSEYEQYF. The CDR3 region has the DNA TGTGCCAGCAGTTATGACGGGAGTGAGTACGAGCAGTACTTC.

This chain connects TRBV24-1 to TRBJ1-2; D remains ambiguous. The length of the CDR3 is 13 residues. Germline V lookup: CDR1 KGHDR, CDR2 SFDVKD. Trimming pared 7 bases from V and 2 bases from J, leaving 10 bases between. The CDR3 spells CATRGAANYGYTF. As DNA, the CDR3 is TGTGCCACCAGGGGCGCGGCCAACTATGGCTACACCTTC.

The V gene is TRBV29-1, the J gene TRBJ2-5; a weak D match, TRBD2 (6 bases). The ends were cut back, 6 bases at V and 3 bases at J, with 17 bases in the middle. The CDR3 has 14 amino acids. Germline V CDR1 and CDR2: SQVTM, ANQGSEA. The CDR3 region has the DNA TGCAGCGTCCGAAGGGACTCTGTAGAAGAGACCCAGTACTTC. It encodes CSVRRDSVEETQYF.

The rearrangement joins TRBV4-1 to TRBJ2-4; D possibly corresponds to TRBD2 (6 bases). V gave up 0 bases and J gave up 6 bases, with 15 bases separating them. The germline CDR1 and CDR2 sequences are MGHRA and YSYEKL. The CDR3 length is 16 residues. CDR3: CASSQDLGGKGNIQYF. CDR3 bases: TGCGCCAGCAGCCAAGATCTTGGCGGGAAGGGAAACATTCAGTACTTC.

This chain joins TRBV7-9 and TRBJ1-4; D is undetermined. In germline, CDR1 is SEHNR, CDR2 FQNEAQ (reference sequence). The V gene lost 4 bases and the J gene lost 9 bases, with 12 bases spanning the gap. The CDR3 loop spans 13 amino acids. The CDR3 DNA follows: TGTGCCAGCAGCTATAGGACGGCTCAAAAACTGTTTTTT. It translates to CASSYRTAQKLFF.

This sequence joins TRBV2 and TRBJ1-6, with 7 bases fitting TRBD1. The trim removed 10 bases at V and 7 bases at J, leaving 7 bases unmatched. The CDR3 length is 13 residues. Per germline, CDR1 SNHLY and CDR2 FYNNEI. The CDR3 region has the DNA TGTGCCACACGGGACAGCAGAAATTCACCCCTCCACTTT. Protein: CATRDSRNSPLHF. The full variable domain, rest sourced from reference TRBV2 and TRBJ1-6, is EPEVTQTPSHQVTQMGQEVILRCVPISNHLYFYWYRQILGQKVEFLVSFYNNEISEKSEIFDDQFSVERPDGSNFTLKIRSTKLEDSAMYFCATRDSRNSPLHFGNGTRLTVT.

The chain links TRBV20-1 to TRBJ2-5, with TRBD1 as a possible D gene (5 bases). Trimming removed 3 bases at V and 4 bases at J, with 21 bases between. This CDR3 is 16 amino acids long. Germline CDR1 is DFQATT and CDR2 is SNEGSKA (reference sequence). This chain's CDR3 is CSARTPGLQGGETQYF. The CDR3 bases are TGCAGTGCTAGGACCCCCGGGCTCCAGGGTGGAGAGACCCAGTACTTC.